This TCR beta chain originates from a study of shared clonotypes between healthy human individuals. With V trimmed by 2 bases and J by 4 bases, 7 bases remained unmatched. There are 15 residues in the CDR3. Germline V gene sequence: CDR1 LNHDA, CDR2 SQIVND (reference sequence). The method was immunoSEQ multiplex PCR; TCRdb's version includes in-frame clones alone and lacks a portion of them. The data show 650,000 to 800,000 clones, about 91% seen once. Study conclusions and caveats: Non-shared clonotypes showed lower generation probabilities than clonotypes common to all four donors.

For this clone: The antigen remains undetermined.

The naive CD8 subset, CD45RO-negative cells positively selected for CCR7, excluded terminally differentiated effector memory CD45RA+ cells. The receptor was derived from a man aged 25 to 45 in good health. J is TRBJ2-7 and V is TRBV19, with 8 bases identical to TRBD2. Material for sequencing was naive CD8+ T cells sorted from blood. As DNA, the CDR3 is TGTGCCAGTAGTATAAGTTGGCGGGAGGCGTACGAGCAGTACTTC. This codes for CASSISWREAYEQYF. Drawing the rest from reference TRBV19 and TRBJ2-7, the complete variable domain is DGGITQSPKYLFRKEGQNVTLSCEQNLNHDAMYWYRQDPGQGLRLIYYSQIVNDFQKGDIAEGYSVSREKKESFPLTVTSAQKNPTAFYLCASSISWREAYEQYFGPGTRLTVT.